This TCR beta chain is drawn from a study of blood T cells in healthy people across ages. Study observations and caveats: Long-lived and aged donors differed, with more naive CD4+ cells and higher diversity in the long-lived. Observed TCR beta diversity per million T cells went down as age went up. This fall followed a roughly linear course with age.

For the second PCR, which ran for 7 to 11 cycles, a sample-barcoded 5' primer and a J-beta primer mix were used. Each cDNA was tagged by a template-switch adaptor containing 12 random nucleotides. TCRdb redid the calling of the 5' RACE reads with MiXCR, one entry per CDR3 protein. There are 590,000 or so distinct CDR3 sequences in the sample; about 30% occur only once, and 15% to 19% lies in the top ten. In its sample, this clonotype was seen many times. Antigen specificity is unknown. This CDR3 region has 14 residues. Germline loops: CDR1 SGHKS, CDR2 YYEKEE (reference sequence). The ends lost 7 bases at V and 1 base at J; junction bases unmatched: 5.

The clonotype originates from a woman older than 75 in good health. Sample: blood. This chain links TRBV5-5 with TRBJ1-5, with TRBD1 identical over 7 bases. The CDR3, as DNA: TGTGCCAGCTCCTCGACAGGGAGCAATCAGCCCCAGCATTTT. It translates to CASSSTGSNQPQHF.